This note documents a single T cell receptor beta chain sequence. At one of its ends the junction is not consistent with the germline gene, which may arise from a read error. This record belongs to a study of blood T cells in healthy people across ages. The second PCR ran about 6 to 12 cycles with a sample-barcoded 5' primer and J-beta primers. Sequencing recovered at least 3 million CDR3-containing paired-end reads from each sample. TCRdb reprocessed the 5' RACE reads via MiXCR and lists one record per CDR3 protein. Altogether roughly 900,000 distinct CDR3 sequences are present, about 28% being singletons, with the ten largest covering 15% to 20%. The CDR3 runs 15 residues. Germline V CDR1 and CDR2: SGHAT, FQNNGV.

The chain recombines TRBV11-2 with TRBJ2-3, with TRBD2 matching over 8 bases. The specimen sequenced was blood. This TCR derives from a woman of 80 years or more in good health. The CDR3 region has the DNA TGCGCCAGCAGCTTACTTGGGGCTAGCGGGTATACGCAGTATTTT. It specifies CASSLLGASGYTQYF.